This T cell receptor (beta chain) was recovered during a study of cytotoxic CD8 clonotypes in ibrutinib-treated CLL. General study points: Treatment saw public clonotypes, which were uncommon, either contract or stay stable.

V dropped 1 base and J dropped 0; count of bases not matched to a gene: 4. This CDR3 spans 15 amino acids. CDR1 is SQVTM, CDR2 ANQGSEA, per germline. With regard to this clone: The antigen is not known.

The planned depth of sequencing spanned 1 in 200,000 to 1 in 1 million T cells. Sequenced by immunoSEQ multiplex PCR; TCRdb stores in-frame clones only, minus some. This table has tens of thousands of clones, around half appearing once. This sequence originates from a human donor with chronic lymphocytic leukemia. Sample: PBMCs, taken after 12 months of ibrutinib treatment. This chain joins TRBV29-1 and TRBJ2-3, with TRBD2 matching over 7 bases. The CDR3 protein is CSVEADSGSTDTQYF. CDR3 nucleotide sequence: TGCAGCGTTGAAGCGGATAGCGGGAGCACAGATACGCAGTATTTT.